This T cell receptor beta chain stems from a study of T cell repertoires in cytomegalovirus infection. Study in general: HLA-C-restricted CMV epitopes, recently identified, and well-studied HLA-B-restricted ones were used by the study. Signatures in public TCR beta sequences pointed to both CMV infection and matching HLA type.

Concerning this clonotype itself: Its antigen is still unknown.

The CDR3 length is 16 residues. The V and J ends lost 7 bases and 0 bases respectively, with 17 bases between them. Germline CDR1 is LNHDA and CDR2 is SQIVND (reference sequence). Findings and caveats of the study: Predominance within the ex vivo response was attributable to HLA-C-restricted CMV-specific TCR beta clonotypes.

From the reads, TCRdb called clonotypes with MiXCR, one entry per CDR3 protein. The sample consists of roughly 990,000 distinct CDR3 sequences, about 33% of them appearing once. The receptor was isolated from a human donor in good health (CMV status not recorded). Some clones in this sample may be carry-over from other donors' samples. The material sequenced was cultured CD8+ T cells from PBMCs, taken from culture after CMV antigen stimulation. This sequence joins TRBV19 and TRBJ2-3; D may be TRBD2 (7 bases). As DNA, the CDR3 is TGTGCCAGTAAAGAGGGGGGGGCATCTAGCACAGATACGCAGTATTTT. It codes for CASKEGGASSTDTQYF.